This T cell receptor (beta chain) was recovered during a study of CD8+ T cells in alopecia areata. This CDR3 spans 13 amino acids. The V and J ends lost 2 bases and 9 bases respectively, with 8 bases between them. Per germline, CDR1 MNHEY and CDR2 SVGAGI. RNA was extracted and reverse transcribed into cDNA as the sequencing template. Here immunoSEQ multiplex PCR was the method, and the copy in TCRdb shows in-frame clones only, minus some. The profile shows fewer than 150,000 clones, around 61% of them singletons. A note on this clone: Its antigen is undetermined.

General study results and limits: Scalp lesions, especially in alopecia totalis/universalis, had higher clonality than normal scalp.

The material sequenced was CD4+ T cells sorted from blood. The source of this sequence is a human donor in good health. This rearrangement joins TRBV6-5 to TRBJ1-6; maybe TRBD1 (5 bases). The CDR3 DNA follows: TGTGCCAGCAGTTACGACAGTTCTTCACCCCTCCACTTT. Translation: CASSYDSSSPLHF.